This TCR beta chain was captured by sequencing in a study of T cell responses to AZD1222 COVID-19 vaccine. Only in-frame clones appear in the TCRdb table, and some are missing; sequencing was by immunoSEQ multiplex PCR. The table has about 120,000 clones, roughly nine tenths seen once. Germline V lookup: CDR1 SGHVS, CDR2 FQNEAQ. The CDR3 contains 15 residues. Trimming cost V 5 bases and J 0 bases, with 13 bases left between them. This sample comprised peripheral blood, obtained on day 0 of AZD1222 vaccination. The TCR comes from an adult in good health. The chain carries TRBV7-8 and TRBJ2-5; the D gene is possibly TRBD2 (5 bases). The CDR3 loop reads CASSPREGNQETQYF. In nucleotides, the CDR3 is TGTGCCAGCAGCCCTCGCGAGGGAAACCAAGAGACCCAGTACTTC.